This passage covers 22 T cell receptor beta chains from one sample sequenced in a study of early T cells in non-severe SARS-CoV-2 infection. TCRdb reprocessed the 5' RACE reads with MiXCR, giving one entry per CDR3 protein. Here the sample spans about 98,000 distinct CDR3 sequences, more than 9.5% being singletons. The sample taken for sequencing was whole blood. Receptors originate from an adult who was a healthcare worker with PCR-confirmed SARS-CoV-2 infection or an uninfected control (not recorded which).

The table lists this clonotype with many counts. This sequence joins TRBV15 and TRBJ1-5, with TRBD1 identical over 7 bases. CDR3 size: 15 residues. V was clipped by 1 base and J by 4 bases; unmatched bases: 4. Per germline, CDR1 LNHNV and CDR2 YYDKDF (reference sequence). The CDR3 is CATSRVRGPNQPQHF. CDR3 DNA: TGTGCCACCAGCAGAGTAAGGGGGCCTAATCAGCCCCAGCATTTT.

This clonotype has a count of ten or more. This rearrangement joins TRBV12-3 or TRBV12-4 to TRBJ1-5; tentative D call: TRBD1 (5 bases). The CDR3 consists of 15 residues. Trimming removed 5 bases from V and 0 bases from J, with 11 bases in between. CDR3 in amino acids: CASSLTGGSNQPQHF. Here the CDR3 DNA reads TGTGCCAGCAGTCTGACGGGGGGTAGCAATCAGCCCCAGCATTTT.

This clonotype was counted many times. The chain recombines TRBV20-1 with TRBJ2-1; 10 bases line up with TRBD1. V shed 5 bases, J shed 5 bases, and the junction held 9 bases outside the gene matches. The germline V gene has CDR1 DFQATT and CDR2 SNEGSKA (reference sequence). This CDR3 has 15 residues. In DNA, the CDR3 is TGCAGTGCTCTCCTCCGGGACAGGGGCCACAATGAGCAGTTCTTC. It specifies CSALLRDRGHNEQFF.

There are a few counts of this clonotype. The chain carries TRBV2 and TRBJ1-2, with D possibly TRBD1 on 6 matching bases. CDR1 is SNHLY, CDR2 FYNNEI, per germline. Deletions cut 3 bases from V and 8 bases from J, with 7 bases between. The CDR3 totals 11 residues. This chain's CDR3 is CASSDRGGYTF. CDR3 coding DNA: TGTGCCAGCAGTGACAGGGGCGGCTACACCTTC. Full variable domain (rest looked up from reference TRBV2 and TRBJ1-2): EPEVTQTPSHQVTQMGQEVILRCVPISNHLYFYWYRQILGQKVEFLVSFYNNEISEKSEIFDDQFSVERPDGSNFTLKIRSTKLEDSAMYFCASSDRGGYTFGSGTRLTVV.

This clonotype showed up many times. The V call is TRBV19, the J call TRBJ1-1, with unresolved D. The CDR3 consists of 15 residues. V shed 5 bases and J shed 5 bases, with 18 bases lying between them. Germline-derived CDR1 and CDR2 are LNHDA and SQIVND (reference sequence). Here the CDR3 reads CASSALERTRTEAFF. Here the CDR3 DNA reads TGTGCCAGTAGTGCCCTTGAGAGGACCCGAACTGAAGCTTTCTTT.

In this sample, this clonotype turned up a few times. In DNA, the CDR3 is TGCAGTGCTAGACCTGCCAGAGCGGGGGGCCGGGAGACCCAGTACTTC. Amino acid sequence: CSARPARAGGRETQYF. The chain employs TRBV20-1 and TRBJ2-5; 9 nucleotides align to TRBD2. This CDR3 contains 16 residues. Looked up from germline, CDR1 is DFQATT and CDR2 is SNEGSKA (reference sequence). After removal of 2 bases from V and 5 bases from J, the junction contained 12 bases not matched to a gene.

The chain carries TRBV6-6 and TRBJ2-1; 7 positions agree with TRBD1. The CDR3 spans 19 residues. Germline assignment: CDR1 MNHNY and CDR2 SVGAGI (reference sequence). V trimming: 2 bases; J trimming: 0 bases; junction bases outside the gene matches: 13. In DNA, the CDR3 is TGTGCCAGCAGTTACCCCCAACCCCCCGCAGGGGGCTCCTACAATGAGCAGTTCTTC. It codes for CASSYPQPPAGGSYNEQFF.

At least ten counts were recorded for this clonotype. This rearrangement joins TRBV4-1 to TRBJ2-5, with TRBD2 matching 9 bases. V shed 1 base, J shed 3 bases, and the junction held 0 bases outside the gene matches. The length of the CDR3 is 14 residues. In germline, CDR1 is MGHRA, CDR2 YSYEKL. CDR3: CASSQASGEETQYF. DNA of the CDR3: TGCGCCAGCAGCCAAGCTAGCGGGGAAGAGACCCAGTACTTC.

This clonotype was seen a few times. The genes are TRBV20-1 and TRBJ2-3; TRBD2 is a possible D gene (6 bases). Trimming took off 6 bases at V and 2 bases at J, with 15 bases between the two ends. In germline, CDR1 is DFQATT, CDR2 SNEGSKA (reference sequence). The length of the CDR3 is 14 residues. CDR3 sequence reads: CSANSGGDTDTQYF. The CDR3 DNA reads TGCAGTGCCAATAGCGGAGGGGACACAGATACGCAGTATTTT.

There are many counts of this clonotype. V gene TRBV12-3 or TRBV12-4 combines with J gene TRBJ2-5; TRBD1 matches at 8 bases. There are 13 residues in the CDR3. V lost 6 bases, J lost 5 bases, and 5 bases stayed unmatched. CDR3: CASRQGVSETQYF. The CDR3 DNA is TGTGCCAGCAGACAGGGGGTCTCGGAGACCCAGTACTTC.

In this sample, this clonotype turned up many times. The genes are TRBV15 and TRBJ1-1; 7 bases line up with TRBD1. The V and J ends lost 8 bases and 0 bases, in that order; junction bases with no gene match: 6. The CDR3 consists of 14 residues. Looked up from germline, CDR1 is LNHNV and CDR2 is YYDKDF (reference sequence). The chain's CDR3 is CATSKGAMNTEAFF. The CDR3 DNA follows: TGTGCCACCTCTAAGGGGGCAATGAACACTGAAGCTTTCTTT.

The gene calls are TRBV5-4 and TRBJ1-1; no definite D call. Germline CDR1 is SGHNT and CDR2 is YYREEE (reference sequence). The ends were cut back, 0 bases at V and 7 bases at J, with 7 bases in the middle. CDR3 size: 12 residues. CDR3 sequence reads: CASSLATNEAFF. CDR3 in DNA: TGTGCCAGCAGCTTGGCAACAAATGAAGCTTTCTTT.

This sequence joins TRBV11-2 and TRBJ1-1, with 9 bases matching TRBD1. V trimming: 6 bases; J trimming: 3 bases; junction bases outside the gene matches: 2. The CDR3 extends over 13 amino acids. The germline CDR1 and CDR2 sequences are SGHAT and FQNNGV. The chain's CDR3 is CASRWDRDTEAFF. In DNA, the CDR3 is TGTGCCAGCAGATGGGACAGGGACACTGAAGCTTTCTTT.

V is TRBV29-1 and J is TRBJ2-1; 7 positions agree with TRBD1. CDR3 length equals 13 residues. The germline V gene encodes CDR1 SQVTM and CDR2 ANQGSEA. Trimming cost V 7 bases and J 7 bases; bases outside gene matches: 10. CDR3 in DNA: TGCAGCGCAAGGGACAGCAGGACGAATGAGCAGTTCTTC. The encoded protein is CSARDSRTNEQFF.

This clonotype was seen at least ten times. The chain joins TRBV9 to TRBJ2-1, with 7 bases aligning to TRBD2. This CDR3 has 16 amino acids. V shed 2 bases, J shed 2 bases, and the junction held 7 bases outside the gene matches. Germline values: CDR1 SGDLS, CDR2 YYNGEE. The CDR3 DNA follows: TGTGCCAGCAGCGTCCTTCCTAGCGGCCCCTACAATGAGCAGTTCTTC. Translating gives CASSVLPSGPYNEQFF.

This clonotype was seen repeatedly, ten times or more. V is TRBV6-1 and J is TRBJ2-2; D gene ambiguous. The CDR3 length is 13 residues. V was cut by 7 bases and J by 7 bases, with 13 bases left in between. Germline V lookup: CDR1 MNHNS, CDR2 SASEGT. The chain's CDR3 is CASKVGISGELFF. CDR3 DNA: TGTGCCAGCAAGGTGGGGATTAGCGGGGAGCTGTTTTTT.

The rearrangement uses TRBV10-2 and TRBJ2-4; 7 bases align to TRBD2. J gave up 1 base and V 6 bases, and 6 bases lay outside the gene matches. This CDR3 is built from 15 residues. CDR1 and CDR2 (germline): WSHSY, SAAADI. Here the CDR3 DNA reads TGCGCCAGCAGGAGTTATAGCGGGGCCAAAAACATTCAGTACTTC. This gives the protein CASRSYSGAKNIQYF.

The genes are TRBV20-1 and TRBJ2-3; D remains unclear. CDR3 length: 13 residues. Trimming cost V 5 bases and J 1 base, with 10 bases left between them. Germline V lookup: CDR1 DFQATT, CDR2 SNEGSKA (reference sequence). The CDR3 protein is CSAPLSGTDTQYF. DNA of the CDR3: TGCAGTGCTCCCCTCTCAGGCACAGATACGCAGTATTTT.

The table lists this clonotype with a few counts. The chain is built from TRBV20-1 and TRBJ1-1; TRBD1 might be the D (5 bases). V lost 0 bases to trimming and J lost 2 bases, with 16 bases between them. Germline V gene lookup returns CDR1 DFQATT and CDR2 SNEGSKA (reference sequence). The CDR3 length is 16 residues. CDR3 bases: TGCAGTGCTAGAGAGGGAGGGGCAATCCTAAACACTGAAGCTTTCTTT. Residues: CSAREGGAILNTEAFF.

V is TRBV10-3 and J is TRBJ2-4; no definite D call. Trimming stripped 2 bases from V and 0 bases from J, with 8 bases between. The CDR3 spans 15 residues. Per the germline V gene, CDR1 is ENHRY and CDR2 is SYGVKD. DNA for the CDR3: TGTGCCATCAGTGAGGTGGGCCTAGCCAAAAACATTCAGTACTTC. Translating it yields CAISEVGLAKNIQYF.

The table lists this clonotype with many counts. The chain is built from TRBV2 and TRBJ1-5; unclear D gene. Looked up from germline, CDR1 is SNHLY and CDR2 is FYNNEI. The V end was cut by 3 bases, the J end by 0 bases, with 6 bases between. The CDR3 runs to 14 residues. This CDR3 is CASSDTNSNQPQHF. The DNA for the CDR3 is TGTGCCAGCAGTGACACAAATAGCAATCAGCCCCAGCATTTT.

This clonotype came up many times. The rearrangement joins TRBV12-3 or TRBV12-4 to TRBJ2-7; D not certain. CDR3 length: 13 residues. Trimming removed 8 bases from V and 0 bases from J, with 11 bases in between. CDR3 nucleotide sequence: TGTGCCAGCGGACCCCAGAGCTCCTACGAGCAGTACTTC. Translating gives CASGPQSSYEQYF.